The rows below give T cell receptor beta chains drawn from one sample of a study of T cell repertoires in cytomegalovirus infection. One entry per CDR3 protein results from TCRdb running MiXCR on the reads. The sample records under 300,000 distinct CDR3 sequences, 20% to 25% being singletons. Antigens of these TCRs are unknown. The specimen comprised cultured PBMCs, sampled from culture after CMV antigen stimulation. The receptors derive from a human donor in good health (CMV status not recorded). Some clones in this sample may be carry-over from other donors' samples. Each CDR3 is given with its conserved first and last residue. Each record gives: J gene, clone size, V gene, D gene, CDR3 DNA, CDR3 protein. A D gene is named only where the DNA matches it firmly. Clone size is given for some rows only: seen once, a few or many times, or a class if the clone is expanded.

j_gene: TRBJ2-5; abundance: few; v_gene: TRBV7-2; d_gene: -; CDR3nt: TGTGCCAGCAGCTTTAATGCTGGCCAAGAGACCCAGTACTTC; CDR3aa: CASSFNAGQETQYF
j_gene: TRBJ2-3; abundance: few; v_gene: TRBV24-1; d_gene: -; CDR3nt: TGTGCCACCAGTGACCCCGGAGGGGGGGCCACAGATACGCAGTATTTT; CDR3aa: CATSDPGGGATDTQYF
j_gene: TRBJ2-3; abundance: few; v_gene: TRBV5-1; d_gene: -; CDR3nt: TGCGCCAGCAGCTTGAGGGGGGTACCAAGGACAGATACGCAGTATTTT; CDR3aa: CASSLRGVPRTDTQYF
j_gene: TRBJ2-5; abundance: -; v_gene: TRBV7-6; d_gene: -; CDR3nt: TGTGCCAGCAGCTCCCCACGGAGGTTGTACCAAGAGACCCAGTACTTC; CDR3aa: CASSSPRRLYQETQYF
j_gene: TRBJ2-5; abundance: many; v_gene: TRBV6-1; d_gene: -; CDR3nt: TGTGCCAGCAGCTCTCACCCCCCACGCCAAGAGACCCAGTACTTC; CDR3aa: CASSSHPPRQETQYF
j_gene: TRBJ2-1; abundance: -; v_gene: TRBV7-9; d_gene: -; CDR3nt: TGTGCCAGCAGCTTAGTGGTGGCAGGGGGGAATGAGCAGTTCTTC; CDR3aa: CASSLVVAGGNEQFF
j_gene: TRBJ1-5; abundance: -; v_gene: TRBV10-3; d_gene: TRBD1; CDR3nt: TGTGCCATCAGTGAGTTGCCCGCTACAGGGGACTGGAATCAGCCCCAGCATTTT; CDR3aa: CAISELPATGDWNQPQHF
j_gene: TRBJ2-7; abundance: many; v_gene: TRBV7-2; d_gene: -; CDR3nt: TGTGCCAGCAGCCCCAGACCGGGGGACTACGAGCAGTACTTC; CDR3aa: CASSPRPGDYEQYF
j_gene: TRBJ2-3; abundance: few; v_gene: TRBV19; d_gene: TRBD1; CDR3nt: TGTGCCAGTACGGGACAGGCCGGTGATACGCAGTATTTT; CDR3aa: CASTGQAGDTQYF
j_gene: TRBJ1-4; abundance: once; v_gene: TRBV14; d_gene: -; CDR3nt: TGTGCCAGCAGCCAAGATCTTGCGTATGGTAATGAAAAACTGTTTTTT; CDR3aa: CASSQDLAYGNEKLFF
j_gene: TRBJ1-2; abundance: -; v_gene: TRBV4-3; d_gene: -; CDR3nt: TGCGCCAGCAGCCAAGATCTAGGGGATTATGGCTACACCTTC; CDR3aa: CASSQDLGDYGYTF
j_gene: TRBJ2-1; abundance: -; v_gene: TRBV3-1; d_gene: TRBD2; CDR3nt: TGTGCCAGCAGCCAAGTGGGGAGGGGAGACTACAATGAGCAGTTCTTC; CDR3aa: CASSQVGRGDYNEQFF
j_gene: TRBJ1-2; abundance: -; v_gene: TRBV28; d_gene: TRBD1; CDR3nt: TGTGCCAGCAGTTTAGACGGGACAGGGTTCTATGGCTACACCTTC; CDR3aa: CASSLDGTGFYGYTF
j_gene: TRBJ2-3; abundance: few; v_gene: TRBV4-1; d_gene: -; CDR3nt: TGCGCCAGCAGCCACCCGACGACAGATACGCAGTATTTT; CDR3aa: CASSHPTTDTQYF
j_gene: TRBJ2-3; abundance: -; v_gene: TRBV12-3/TRBV12-4; d_gene: TRBD2; CDR3nt: TGTGCCAGTAAAGACCGCTCTAGCGGACCAGACACAGATACGCAGTATTTT; CDR3aa: CASKDRSSGPDTDTQYF
j_gene: TRBJ2-1; abundance: -; v_gene: TRBV27; d_gene: -; CDR3nt: TGTGCCAGCAGTTCCCGGGACGGAACTTACAATGAGCAGTTCTTC; CDR3aa: CASSSRDGTYNEQFF
j_gene: TRBJ2-6; abundance: -; v_gene: TRBV20-1; d_gene: -; CDR3nt: TGCAGTGCTCAGGAGGCTGGGGCCAACGTCCTGACTTTC; CDR3aa: CSAQEAGANVLTF
j_gene: TRBJ1-2; abundance: many; v_gene: TRBV7-2; d_gene: TRBD1; CDR3nt: TGTGCCAGCAGCCCTCAAGGCGGGACAGGGAATGGCTACACCTTC; CDR3aa: CASSPQGGTGNGYTF
j_gene: TRBJ2-1; abundance: -; v_gene: TRBV5-4; d_gene: -; CDR3nt: TGTGCCAGCAGCCGGGACTCCGAGCAGTTCTTC; CDR3aa: CASSRDSEQFF
j_gene: TRBJ2-3; abundance: -; v_gene: TRBV20-1; d_gene: -; CDR3nt: TGCAGTGCTCCGGACGTACGACAGGCCCCAGATACGCAGTATTTT; CDR3aa: CSAPDVRQAPDTQYF
j_gene: TRBJ2-3; abundance: few; v_gene: TRBV20-1; d_gene: TRBD2; CDR3nt: TGCAGTGCTAGTTCACTAGCGGGCACAGATACGCAGTATTTT; CDR3aa: CSASSLAGTDTQYF
j_gene: TRBJ1-5; abundance: -; v_gene: TRBV19; d_gene: TRBD1; CDR3nt: TGTGCCAGTAGTACCGGCGGACAGGGGGCTGACCCCCAGCATTTT; CDR3aa: CASSTGGQGADPQHF
j_gene: TRBJ1-1; abundance: many; v_gene: TRBV11-2; d_gene: -; CDR3nt: TGTGCCAGCAACCCCAGCTGGGCCACTGAAGCTTTCTTT; CDR3aa: CASNPSWATEAFF
j_gene: TRBJ2-2; abundance: many; v_gene: TRBV12-5; d_gene: -; CDR3nt: TGTGCTAGTGGTTTGGTTTTGGGGCCGAACACCGGGGAGCTGTTTTTT; CDR3aa: CASGLVLGPNTGELFF
j_gene: TRBJ2-5; abundance: few; v_gene: TRBV20-1; d_gene: -; CDR3nt: TGCAGTGCTAGAGTTTCTCCACGAGAGACCCAGTACTTC; CDR3aa: CSARVSPRETQYF
j_gene: TRBJ2-1; abundance: few; v_gene: TRBV6-2/TRBV6-3; d_gene: TRBD1; CDR3nt: TGTGCCAGCAGTTACGGGACAGGGACGGCGGTTGAGCAGTTCTTC; CDR3aa: CASSYGTGTAVEQFF
j_gene: TRBJ2-5; abundance: -; v_gene: TRBV13; d_gene: TRBD2; CDR3nt: TGTGCCAGCAGCCGCGGACTAGCGGGAGTGGCGGAGACCCAGTACTTC; CDR3aa: CASSRGLAGVAETQYF
j_gene: TRBJ1-5; abundance: many; v_gene: TRBV12-3/TRBV12-4; d_gene: TRBD1; CDR3nt: TGTGCCAGCAGTTTTGGACAGGGGGGTGGCAATCAGCCCCAGCATTTT; CDR3aa: CASSFGQGGGNQPQHF
j_gene: TRBJ1-4; abundance: -; v_gene: TRBV4-3; d_gene: -; CDR3nt: TGCGCCAGCAGCTCCGAGGGGGGGCTAGGGGAAAAACTGTTTTTT; CDR3aa: CASSSEGGLGEKLFF
j_gene: TRBJ1-1; abundance: -; v_gene: TRBV28; d_gene: -; CDR3nt: TGTGCCAGCAGTTTTGTCAGGGGCCACATGAACACTGAAGCTTTCTTT; CDR3aa: CASSFVRGHMNTEAFF
j_gene: TRBJ2-7; abundance: -; v_gene: TRBV6-2/TRBV6-3; d_gene: TRBD1; CDR3nt: TGTGCCAGCCGGGACAGGTGCTACGAGCAATACTTC; CDR3aa: CASRDRCYEQYF
j_gene: TRBJ1-1; abundance: many; v_gene: TRBV7-8; d_gene: -; CDR3nt: TGTGCCAGCAGCTTAAGGGCAACTATGAACACTGAAGCTTTCTTT; CDR3aa: CASSLRATMNTEAFF
j_gene: TRBJ1-1; abundance: -; v_gene: TRBV2; d_gene: -; CDR3nt: TGTGCCAGCAGTGTACTACCAGTAGGAGCTTTCTTT; CDR3aa: CASSVLPVGAFF
j_gene: TRBJ2-5; abundance: few; v_gene: TRBV28; d_gene: -; CDR3nt: TGTGCCAGCACCCCAGTCGGACCCCAAGAGACCCAGTACTTC; CDR3aa: CASTPVGPQETQYF
j_gene: TRBJ1-1; abundance: -; v_gene: TRBV19; d_gene: -; CDR3nt: TGTGCCAGTAGAAACGCCGGTGACGTGAACACTGAAGCTTTCTTT; CDR3aa: CASRNAGDVNTEAFF
j_gene: TRBJ2-6; abundance: -; v_gene: TRBV19; d_gene: -; CDR3nt: TGTGCCAGTAGTATTTTCGCAGGGAACTCTGGGGCCAACGTCCTGACTTTC; CDR3aa: CASSIFAGNSGANVLTF
j_gene: TRBJ2-3; abundance: many; v_gene: TRBV5-4; d_gene: TRBD2; CDR3nt: TGTGCCAGCAGCCAGGGACTAGCGGGACCCACAGATACGCAGTATTTT; CDR3aa: CASSQGLAGPTDTQYF
j_gene: TRBJ2-5; abundance: few; v_gene: TRBV12-3/TRBV12-4; d_gene: TRBD1; CDR3nt: TGTGCCAGCAGTATTACAGGGGCAGAGACCCAGTACTTC; CDR3aa: CASSITGAETQYF
j_gene: TRBJ1-4; abundance: few; v_gene: TRBV24-1; d_gene: TRBD1; CDR3nt: TGTGCCACCAGTGATCGACAGGGAGGAAAACTGTTTTTT; CDR3aa: CATSDRQGGKLFF
j_gene: TRBJ2-2; abundance: many; v_gene: TRBV4-3; d_gene: TRBD1; CDR3nt: TGCGCCAGCAGCCCTAGAAGACAGGGTGGGACCGGGGAGCTGTTTTTT; CDR3aa: CASSPRRQGGTGELFF
j_gene: TRBJ2-1; abundance: many; v_gene: TRBV6-1; d_gene: TRBD2; CDR3nt: TGTGCCAGCTCTAGCGGGAGGGCTCCCAATGAGCAGTTCTTC; CDR3aa: CASSSGRAPNEQFF
j_gene: TRBJ1-1; abundance: -; v_gene: TRBV11-2; d_gene: TRBD1; CDR3nt: TGTGCCAGTACATACACAGGGGATGCTGAAGCTTTCTTT; CDR3aa: CASTYTGDAEAFF
j_gene: TRBJ1-1; abundance: -; v_gene: TRBV20-1; d_gene: -; CDR3nt: TGCAGTGCTAGACCCCAGACCACTGAAGCTTTCTTT; CDR3aa: CSARPQTTEAFF
j_gene: TRBJ2-7; abundance: -; v_gene: TRBV20-1; d_gene: -; CDR3nt: TGCAGTGCTAGAGATTTGGCAGGGGCCTACGAGCAGTACTTC; CDR3aa: CSARDLAGAYEQYF
j_gene: TRBJ2-1; abundance: -; v_gene: TRBV2; d_gene: -; CDR3nt: TGTGCCAGCGAGAGCGGATCTTCCTACAATGAGCAGTTCTTC; CDR3aa: CASESGSSYNEQFF
j_gene: TRBJ2-2; abundance: few; v_gene: TRBV28; d_gene: -; CDR3nt: TGTGCCAGCAGTTTGTCGCTCGGGGAGCTGTTTTTT; CDR3aa: CASSLSLGELFF
j_gene: TRBJ2-3; abundance: few; v_gene: TRBV14; d_gene: -; CDR3nt: TGTGCCAGCAGCCAGGCGGGAAGCACAGATACGCAGTATTTT; CDR3aa: CASSQAGSTDTQYF
j_gene: TRBJ2-2; abundance: -; v_gene: TRBV7-2; d_gene: -; CDR3nt: TGTGCCAGCAGGCTGACTAATAACTGGGGCACCGGGGAGCTGTTTTTT; CDR3aa: CASRLTNNWGTGELFF
j_gene: TRBJ2-1; abundance: -; v_gene: TRBV5-3; d_gene: -; CDR3nt: TGTGCCAGCAGCTTGGATACCGACCTAACCTACAATGAGCAGTTCTTC; CDR3aa: CASSLDTDLTYNEQFF